The 27 T cell receptor beta chains below come from one sample, sequenced in a study of shared clonotypes between healthy human individuals. Here immunoSEQ multiplex PCR was the method, and the copy in TCRdb shows in-frame clones only, minus some. The sample has some 1,100,000 clones; roughly 74% are singletons. The specimen was memory CD4+ T cells from PBMCs. Noted subset: CD45RA-negative fraction. These receptors were taken from a man between 18 and 29 years old in good health. Some clones in this sample may be carry-over from other donors' samples.

The chain joins TRBV9 to TRBJ2-7, with TRBD2 matching over 10 bases. CDR3 length equals 19 residues. Germline lookup yields CDR1 SGDLS and CDR2 YYNGEE. V gave up 0 bases and J gave up 0 bases; unmatched junction bases: 12. The DNA for the CDR3 is TGTGCCAGCAGCGTAGCGTCTAGCGGGAGCGCCCCGAGCTCCTACGAGCAGTACTTC. This sequence encodes CASSVASSGSAPSSYEQYF.

The V gene is TRBV10-3, the J gene TRBJ2-7; 8 bases are shared with TRBD2. This CDR3 is 14 amino acids long. Germline loops: CDR1 ENHRY, CDR2 SYGVKD. V lost 11 bases, J lost 2 bases, and 11 bases stayed unmatched. In DNA form, the CDR3 reads TGTGCCTCGGGAGGGCGGGAGAGAACCTACGAGCAGTACTTC. This encodes CASGGRERTYEQYF.

V usage is TRBV5-6 and J usage is TRBJ2-1, with TRBD2 identical over 8 bases. The CDR3 loop spans 16 amino acids. Looked up from germline, CDR1 is SGHDT and CDR2 is YYEEEE. V was pared by 1 base and J by 3 bases, with 6 bases of the junction left unmatched. CDR3 region: CASSLTGRAFYNEQFF. The CDR3 nucleotides read TGTGCCAGCAGCTTGACCGGGAGGGCCTTCTACAATGAGCAGTTCTTC.

V and J are TRBV5-6 and TRBJ2-3; D unclear. The length of the CDR3 is 14 residues. CDR1 and CDR2 (germline): SGHDT, YYEEEE. The ends were cut back, 4 bases at V and 1 base at J, with 10 bases in the middle. For the CDR3, the DNA is TGTGCCAGCAGCGGAGAGATGGGCACAGATACGCAGTATTTT. It codes for CASSGEMGTDTQYF.

This chain links TRBV7-2 with TRBJ2-2; no definite D call. The CDR3 has 13 amino acids. Germline V gene lookup returns CDR1 SGHTA and CDR2 FQGNSA. The V gene lost 3 bases and the J gene lost 5 bases, with 7 bases spanning the gap. Here the CDR3 reads CASSFRRTGELFF. The CDR3 nucleotides read TGTGCCAGCAGCTTCCGCCGGACCGGGGAGCTGTTTTTT.

The J gene is TRBJ2-5, the V gene TRBV10-3; 7 bases match TRBD1. Germline CDR1 reads ENHRY; CDR2 reads SYGVKD. Trimming at V came to 0 bases and at J to 3 bases, leaving 4 bases not matched to a gene. The CDR3 is 15 residues long. CDR3 sequence reads: CAISESRTGEETQYF. The CDR3 DNA reads TGTGCCATCAGTGAGTCGAGGACAGGAGAAGAGACCCAGTACTTC.

This sequence joins TRBV7-9 and TRBJ2-7; 8 nucleotides agree with TRBD2. V lost 5 bases to trimming and J lost 2 bases; unmatched junction nucleotides: 11. CDR3 size: 16 residues. CDR1 and CDR2 from the germline V gene are SEHNR and FQNEAQ (reference sequence). The CDR3 region has the DNA TGTGCCAGCAGCCGTCAAACTAGCGGAGGGACCTACGAGCAGTACTTC. Translated: CASSRQTSGGTYEQYF.

This clone was recorded a few times. The rearrangement joins TRBV5-4 to TRBJ1-1; D not resolved. CDR1 SGHNT and CDR2 YYREEE come from the germline V gene (reference sequence). The CDR3 is 14 residues long. The ends were cut back, 6 bases at V and 1 base at J, with 13 bases in the middle. The DNA for the CDR3 is TGTGCCAGCACCTCACGGCGGACGAACACTGAAGCTTTCTTT. Its translation: CASTSRRTNTEAFF.

J is TRBJ2-3 and V is TRBV19; 15 positions match TRBD2. The CDR3 sequence is 16 residues long. Per the germline V gene, CDR1 is LNHDA and CDR2 is SQIVND (reference sequence). V shed 6 bases and J 7 bases; nucleotides not matched to a gene: 8. CDR3 sequence: CASRDPGLAGGNTQYF. CDR3 bases: TGTGCCAGTAGAGATCCGGGACTAGCGGGAGGAAATACGCAGTATTTT.

About this clone itself: A single base separates this from a much larger clone, so it may be a read error. The CDR3 loop reads CASSNSYEQYF. For the CDR3, the DNA is TGTGCCAGCAGCAACTCCTACGAGCAGTACTTC. The V call is TRBV2, the J call TRBJ2-5, with D uncertain. The J call could be wrong; TRBJ2-7 is a better fit for the DNA end. Germline CDR1 reads SNHLY; CDR2 reads FYNNEI. The CDR3 loop spans 11 amino acids.

The chain uses TRBV9 and TRBJ2-1; TRBD2 matches at 8 bases. From germline, CDR1 is SGDLS and CDR2 YYNGEE. The CDR3 length is 17 residues. The trim removed 4 bases at V and 7 bases at J, leaving 16 bases unmatched. The chain's CDR3 is CASSPAISGSWVNEQFF. CDR3 sequence (DNA): TGTGCCAGCAGCCCCGCGATCAGCGGGAGCTGGGTGAATGAGCAGTTCTTC.

The rearrangement joins TRBV28 to TRBJ2-1; possible D gene TRBD1, 5 bases. This CDR3 spans 14 amino acids. Germline V gene lookup returns CDR1 MDHEN and CDR2 SYDVKM. The V gene lost 6 bases and the J gene lost 4 bases, with 13 bases spanning the gap. In DNA form, the CDR3 reads TGTGCCAGCAGATTTAGGGGTGTTTACAATGAGCAGTTCTTC. Translation: CASRFRGVYNEQFF.

The genes are TRBV5-1 and TRBJ1-5; no clear D. The length of the CDR3 is 14 residues. The V end was cut by 0 bases, the J end by 2 bases, with 6 bases between. Germline lookup yields CDR1 SGHRS and CDR2 YFSETQ. The CDR3: CASSLVIGNQPQHF. CDR3 nucleotides: TGCGCCAGCAGCTTGGTAATAGGCAATCAGCCCCAGCATTTT.

This chain joins TRBV6-1 and TRBJ2-2; TRBD2 is a possible D gene (5 bases). The CDR3 covers 13 residues. Germline loops: CDR1 MNHNS, CDR2 SASEGT. The germline V and J ends were trimmed by 2 bases and 5 bases, with 6 bases remaining between them. The CDR3 reads CASSERETGELFF. The CDR3 DNA follows: TGTGCCAGCAGTGAACGGGAAACCGGGGAGCTGTTTTTT.

The chain uses TRBV2 and TRBJ2-3; a possible D gene is TRBD2 (5 bases). Germline loops: CDR1 SNHLY, CDR2 FYNNEI. The CDR3 is made up of 15 amino acids. V was clipped by 8 bases and J by 1 base, with 16 bases between them. The chain's CDR3 is CASRHPGSRTDTQYF. As DNA, the CDR3 is TGTGCCAGCCGACACCCGGGATCCCGCACAGATACGCAGTATTTT.

J is TRBJ1-5 and V is TRBV2, with unresolved D. Germline CDR1 SNHLY, CDR2 FYNNEI. Trimming pared 5 bases from V and 5 bases from J, leaving 10 bases between. The CDR3 is 13 amino acids. CDR3 DNA sequence: TGTGCCAGCAGTCCGTACTGGGATCAGCCCCAGCATTTT. This gives the protein CASSPYWDQPQHF.

For this clone: This sample includes further DNA sequences coding for the same CDR3. V is TRBV9 and J is TRBJ2-1; D is perhaps TRBD1 or TRBD2 (6 bases each). This CDR3 contains 15 residues. Trimming removed 4 bases from V and 0 bases from J, with 11 bases in between. CDR1 and CDR2 from the germline V gene are SGDLS and YYNGEE. The CDR3 reads CASSPEGGSYNEQFF. The CDR3 DNA reads TGTGCCAGCAGCCCAGAGGGGGGCTCCTACAATGAGCAGTTCTTC. Full variable domain (rest looked up from reference TRBV9 and TRBJ2-1): DSGVTQTPKHLITATGQRVTLRCSPRSGDLSVYWYQQSLDQGLQFLIQYYNGEERAKGNILERFSAQQFPDLHSELNLSSLELGDSALYFCASSPEGGSYNEQFFGPGTRLTVL.

In its sample, this clone was seen once. The J gene is TRBJ2-4, the V gene TRBV7-9; TRBD2 aligns across 9 bases. The trim removed 2 bases at V and 3 bases at J, leaving 2 bases unmatched. The CDR3 length is 15 residues. The germline V gene has CDR1 SEHNR and CDR2 FQNEAQ (reference sequence). For the CDR3, the DNA is TGTGCCAGCAGCTTACTAGCGGGGAACAAAAACATTCAGTACTTC. Its translation: CASSLLAGNKNIQYF.

Points on this clone: In the same sample, other DNA sequences code for this CDR3. The J gene is TRBJ1-3, the V gene TRBV7-9, with D possibly matching TRBD1 (5 bases). V was cut by 3 bases and J by 1 base, with 7 bases left in between. Germline V gene sequence: CDR1 SEHNR, CDR2 FQNEAQ (reference sequence). The CDR3 spans 14 residues. In DNA, the CDR3 is TGTGCCAGCAGCTTGGGGCTTTCTGGAAACACCATATATTTT. It yields the protein CASSLGLSGNTIYF. Full variable domain (missing parts from reference TRBV7-9 and TRBJ1-3): DTGVSQNPRHKITKRGQNVTFRCDPISEHNRLYWYRQTLGQGPEFLTYFQNEAQLEKSRLLSDRFSAERPKGSFSTLEIQRTEQGDSAMYLCASSLGLSGNTIYFGEGSWLTVV.

This clone was counted between two and nine times. The chain links TRBV30 to TRBJ1-1, with D unclear. Trimming pared 0 bases from V and 1 base from J, leaving 6 bases between. Looked up from germline, CDR1 is GTSNPN and CDR2 is SVGIG (reference sequence). The CDR3 loop spans 13 amino acids. CDR3 bases: TGTGCCTGGAGTGTTGGGTCGAACACTGAAGCTTTCTTT. Its translation is CAWSVGSNTEAFF.

The chain combines TRBV5-1 with TRBJ1-4, with D perhaps matching TRBD1 (5 bases). This CDR3 contains 17 residues. Trimming stripped 2 bases from V and 7 bases from J, with 21 bases between. The germline V gene encodes CDR1 SGHRS and CDR2 YFSETQ. The CDR3 DNA reads TGCGCCAGCAGCTTTGCTTTTGACTCAGGTGGGGGTGAAAAACTGTTTTTT. As protein: CASSFAFDSGGGEKLFF. The whole variable domain, filled in from reference TRBV5-1 and TRBJ1-4, reads KAGVTQTPRYLIKTRGQQVTLSCSPISGHRSVSWYQQTPGQGLQFLFEYFSETQRNKGNFPGRFSGRQFSNSRSEMNVSTLELGDSALYLCASSFAFDSGGGEKLFFGSGTQLSVL.

The gene calls are TRBV18 and TRBJ2-2; a weak D match, TRBD1 (5 bases). Trimming took off 4 bases at V and 6 bases at J, with 15 bases between the two ends. CDR3 length: 15 amino acids. Germline-derived CDR1 and CDR2 are KGHSH and LQKENI. Here the CDR3 DNA reads TGTGCCAGCTCACTCCAACCAGTAGGGGCCGGGGAGCTGTTTTTT. It specifies CASSLQPVGAGELFF.

The chain couples TRBV28 to TRBJ1-5, with D possibly TRBD1 on 5 matching bases. V was clipped by 6 bases and J by 3 bases, with 15 bases between them. Germline V CDR1 and CDR2: MDHEN, SYDVKM. This CDR3 has 15 amino acids. The CDR3 loop reads CASSPLGGDNQPQHF. The DNA for the CDR3 is TGTGCCAGCAGCCCCTTGGGGGGGGACAATCAGCCCCAGCATTTT.

A note on this clone: Additional DNA sequences in this sample encode the identical CDR3. This chain connects TRBV28 to TRBJ1-5; D is unclear. This CDR3 is built from 11 residues. Germline V CDR1 and CDR2: MDHEN, SYDVKM. V was trimmed by 5 bases and J by 7 bases, leaving 6 bases between them. CDR3 protein: CASSRGQPQHF. The DNA of the CDR3 is TGTGCCAGCAGTCGGGGACAGCCCCAGCATTTT.

The chain recombines TRBV7-2 with TRBJ2-7; 7 nucleotides align to TRBD1. Germline V gene lookup returns CDR1 SGHTA and CDR2 FQGNSA. Trimming cost V 2 bases and J 6 bases; bases outside gene matches: 10. CDR3 length: 15 amino acids. The CDR3 bases are TGTGCCAGCAGCTTAAAGGGGGCGGCTTTTATCGAGCAGTACTTC. Protein: CASSLKGAAFIEQYF.

This clone was seen a handful of times. The CDR3, as DNA: TGTGCCAGCAGTTTAAGGAGGGGGACCTCGAACACCGGGGAGCTGTTTTTT. The encoded protein is CASSLRRGTSNTGELFF. The chain carries TRBV28 and TRBJ2-2; either TRBD1 or TRBD2 may fit D (6 bases each). This CDR3 has 17 amino acids. Trimming took 2 bases from V and 0 from J, leaving 13 bases between them. CDR1 and CDR2 from the germline V gene are MDHEN and SYDVKM.

The chain recombines TRBV29-1 with TRBJ2-7, with D unclear. Germline V gene data show CDR1 as SQVTM and CDR2 as ANQGSEA. V lost 3 bases to trimming and J lost 3 bases, with 12 bases between them. This CDR3 is 13 amino acids long. This CDR3 is CSVDLGPRYEQYF. The CDR3 nucleotides read TGCAGCGTTGATCTCGGGCCGCGCTACGAGCAGTACTTC.